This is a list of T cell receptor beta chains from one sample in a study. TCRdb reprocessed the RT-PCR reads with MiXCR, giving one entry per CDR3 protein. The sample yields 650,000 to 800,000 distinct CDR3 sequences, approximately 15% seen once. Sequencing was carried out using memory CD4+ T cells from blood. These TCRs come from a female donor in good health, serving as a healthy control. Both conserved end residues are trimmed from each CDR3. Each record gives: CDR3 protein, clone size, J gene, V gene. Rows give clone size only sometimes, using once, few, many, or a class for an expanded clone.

CDR3 protein: AASDRRETDTQY
clone size: many
J gene: TRBJ2-3
V gene: TRBV10-3

CDR3 protein: ASSLGVILSGYT
clone size: few
J gene: TRBJ1-2
V gene: TRBV7-9

CDR3 protein: ASTLSGAANEKLF
clone size: -
J gene: TRBJ1-4
V gene: TRBV7-2

CDR3 protein: ASSLASGTNSYEQY
clone size: few
J gene: TRBJ2-7
V gene: TRBV7-2

CDR3 protein: SARGSHWGIKETQY
clone size: many
J gene: TRBJ2-5
V gene: TRBV20-1

CDR3 protein: ASSLVETTGYT
clone size: many
J gene: TRBJ1-2
V gene: TRBV12-3/TRBV12-4

CDR3 protein: ASSHTNYGYT
clone size: few
J gene: TRBJ1-2
V gene: TRBV4-3

CDR3 protein: SARSGTGGINEQF
clone size: many
J gene: TRBJ2-1
V gene: TRBV20-1

CDR3 protein: ATSRDPTGGHGYT
clone size: many
J gene: TRBJ1-2
V gene: TRBV15

CDR3 protein: ASRGPGIGNQPQH
clone size: -
J gene: TRBJ1-5
V gene: TRBV28

CDR3 protein: ATSDVSGAGDTQY
clone size: -
J gene: TRBJ2-3
V gene: TRBV24-1

CDR3 protein: ASRRRESYNEQF
clone size: many
J gene: TRBJ2-1
V gene: TRBV12-3/TRBV12-4

CDR3 protein: ASSTSGRIPYNEQF
clone size: -
J gene: TRBJ2-1
V gene: TRBV5-1

CDR3 protein: ASSQVLTASVAF
clone size: -
J gene: TRBJ1-1
V gene: TRBV4-3

CDR3 protein: ASSLEGQGDYGYT
clone size: -
J gene: TRBJ1-2
V gene: TRBV5-1

CDR3 protein: ASSQDSSSYEQY
clone size: few
J gene: TRBJ2-7
V gene: TRBV4-3

CDR3 protein: ASSVARELGTQY
clone size: many
J gene: TRBJ2-5
V gene: TRBV9

CDR3 protein: SVEDRGAEAF
clone size: many
J gene: TRBJ1-1
V gene: TRBV29-1

CDR3 protein: ASSLVGRQSNSPLH
clone size: -
J gene: TRBJ1-6
V gene: TRBV7-8

CDR3 protein: SVSTGINTEAF
clone size: few
J gene: TRBJ1-1
V gene: TRBV29-1

CDR3 protein: ASTSYPGQGALNTEAF
clone size: -
J gene: TRBJ1-1
V gene: TRBV25-1

CDR3 protein: ASREPGTEQF
clone size: -
J gene: TRBJ2-1
V gene: TRBV6-1

CDR3 protein: ASSPGTVFGQPQH
clone size: many
J gene: TRBJ1-5
V gene: TRBV7-2

CDR3 protein: ASKPGLSTDTQY
clone size: few
J gene: TRBJ2-3
V gene: TRBV6-5

CDR3 protein: ASSLGTGATGELF
clone size: -
J gene: TRBJ2-2
V gene: TRBV5-1

CDR3 protein: ASSAGKTGVGAF
clone size: -
J gene: TRBJ1-1
V gene: TRBV19

CDR3 protein: ASSYWTGVRNQETQY
clone size: -
J gene: TRBJ2-5
V gene: TRBV11-1

CDR3 protein: SATPLAGHGNNEQF
clone size: many
J gene: TRBJ2-1
V gene: TRBV20-1